This T cell receptor beta chain was sequenced during a study of blood T cell repertoires in COVID-19. At the level of the study: In each case, the material was cDNA or gDNA derived from T cells, B-cell-depleted T cells, or PBMCs.

Across roughly 25 US areas, participants ranged in age from roughly 18 to 95 years. CDR1 MDHEN and CDR2 SYDVKM come from the germline V gene. This CDR3 region has 16 residues. V gave up 5 bases and J gave up 5 bases; unmatched junction bases: 7. Per the original methods: By means of reference gene primer amplification, nucleated cell counts were estimated. Profiling relied on immunoSEQ multiplex PCR, and the TCRdb table lists in-frame clones only, not all of them. V, J and clone size are those of that table, while D and trimming were read from the DNA. The sample records about 220,000 clones, around 85% being singletons. Concerning this clone: The same CDR3 also results from other DNA sequences found in this sample.

The sequence was collected from a woman in her thirties or forties with acute COVID-19. The V call is TRBV28, the J call TRBJ2-2, with TRBD1 matching 11 bases. Sequenced: PBMCs or T cells enriched from blood (not recorded which). The CDR3 DNA follows: TGTGCCAGCAGTCTAGGGGGGACAGGGGGGACCGGGGAGCTGTTTTTT. This sequence encodes CASSLGGTGGTGELFF.